These 13 T cell receptor beta chains originate from one sample sequenced in a study of blood T cell repertoires in COVID-19. The assay was immunoSEQ multiplex PCR, and TCRdb's table has in-frame clones only and misses some. The table shows over 150,000 clones, with over 75% occurring only once. Sequenced sample: peripheral blood. Source of these receptors: a man aged 55 to 70 with COVID-19, enrolled during active disease.

J is TRBJ1-1 and V is TRBV19; TRBD1 matches at 9 bases. V was clipped by 7 bases and J by 3 bases; unmatched bases: 9. This CDR3 is 15 amino acids long. Germline loops: CDR1 LNHDA, CDR2 SQIVND (reference sequence). DNA for the CDR3: TGTGCCAGTACAAGGGACAGGGAACAGGACACTGAAGCTTTCTTT. It specifies CASTRDREQDTEAFF.

This chain connects TRBV3-1 (or the pseudogene TRBV3-2) to TRBJ1-2, with 8 bases identical to TRBD1. Unmatched junction bases numbered 11, after V lost 0 bases and J lost 11 bases. Germline CDR1 and CDR2: LGHDT and YNNKEL (reference sequence). The CDR3 is 15 residues long. The CDR3 sequence: CASSQDPWTGLRYTF. CDR3 sequence (DNA): TGTGCCAGCAGCCAAGATCCATGGACAGGGCTCCGGTACACCTTC.

The chain uses TRBV6-2 or TRBV6-3 and TRBJ2-5, with 8 nucleotides matching TRBD2. Germline assignment: CDR1 MNHEY and CDR2 SVGEGT. This CDR3 region has 15 residues. The V gene end was trimmed by 2 bases and the J gene end by 4 bases; junction bases not matched to a gene: 6. CDR3 DNA sequence: TGTGCCAGCAGTTACGGCGGGACTAGGGTAGAGACCCAGTACTTC. This gives the protein CASSYGGTRVETQYF.

The rearrangement joins TRBV19 to TRBJ1-5, with D perhaps matching TRBD1 (6 bases). The CDR3 extends over 14 amino acids. Germline-derived CDR1 and CDR2 are LNHDA and SQIVND (reference sequence). The V gene lost 6 bases and the J gene lost 6 bases, with 15 bases spanning the gap. The CDR3 DNA reads as TGTGCCAGTAGGCAACAGGGTCTATTTCAGCCCCAGCATTTT. This sequence encodes CASRQQGLFQPQHF.

The table lists this clone with a few counts. The V gene is TRBV7-6, the J gene TRBJ1-6, with D tentatively TRBD1 (5 bases). Germline CDR1 SGHVS, CDR2 FNYEAQ. The ends were cut back, 1 base at V and 4 bases at J, with 11 bases in the middle. CDR3 length: 16 amino acids. This chain's CDR3 is CASSLGGTDYNSPLHF. CDR3 in DNA: TGTGCCAGCAGCTTAGGCGGGACTGATTATAATTCACCCCTCCACTTT.

This clone was seen once. V is TRBV19 and J is TRBJ1-3; a weak D match, TRBD1 (5 bases). CDR1 LNHDA and CDR2 SQIVND come from the germline V gene (reference sequence). V was trimmed by 4 bases and J by 3 bases, leaving 13 bases between them. The CDR3 is 15 residues long. The CDR3 spells CASSTPSGGGNTIYF. The CDR3 DNA sequence: TGTGCCAGTAGTACCCCCTCGGGGGGTGGAAACACCATATATTTT.

This clone was recorded at least ten times. Within the sample, other DNA sequences also encode this same CDR3. The chain links TRBV7-9 to TRBJ2-7, with TRBD2 matching over 8 bases. The CDR3 has 15 amino acids. Germline CDR1 reads SEHNR; CDR2 reads FQNEAQ (reference sequence). V trimming: 2 bases; J trimming: 3 bases; junction bases outside the gene matches: 6. The CDR3 reads CASSLSGTRDYEQYF. The CDR3 coding sequence is TGTGCCAGCAGCTTATCTGGGACTAGGGACTACGAGCAGTACTTC.

This clone has only one observation. The V gene is TRBV9, the J gene TRBJ1-3; possibly TRBD1 for D (5 bases). The V gene lost 4 bases and the J gene lost 2 bases, with 19 bases spanning the gap. The CDR3 sequence is 17 residues long. CDR1 and CDR2 (germline): SGDLS, YYNGEE. Written as DNA, the CDR3 is TGTGCCAGCAGCCTCGATGTAGTTGACAGCACTGGAAACACCATATATTTT. Its translation is CASSLDVVDSTGNTIYF.

The V call is TRBV7-8, the J call TRBJ1-1, with 9 bases lining up with TRBD1. Trimming removed 4 bases from V and 3 bases from J; junction bases left unmatched: 6. In germline, CDR1 is SGHVS, CDR2 FQNEAQ. CDR3 size: 15 residues. In nucleotides, the CDR3 is TGTGCCAGCAGCTCCCTTCGGGACAGGGACACTGAAGCTTTCTTT. This encodes CASSSLRDRDTEAFF.

The sample holds a few counts of this clone. The chain carries TRBV19 and TRBJ1-2, with D unresolved. With 3 bases removed from V and 4 bases from J, the gap between germline ends came to 3 bases. The germline CDR1 and CDR2 sequences are LNHDA and SQIVND (reference sequence). This CDR3 is 11 amino acids long. CDR3 DNA sequence: TGTGCCAGTAGTATCCTCTATGGCTACACCTTC. It specifies CASSILYGYTF.

The chain carries TRBV6-5 and TRBJ1-1; D remains ambiguous. The CDR3 covers 14 residues. V was pared by 1 base and J by 9 bases, with 15 bases between. CDR1 and CDR2 (germline): MNHEY, SVGAGI. The chain's CDR3 is CASSYLPGGVQAFF. The CDR3 nucleotides read TGTGCCAGCAGTTACTTGCCCGGAGGAGTGCAAGCTTTCTTT.

The sample holds one count of this clone. This chain uses TRBV7-3 with TRBJ2-5; 10 nucleotides agree with TRBD2. CDR1 is SGHTA, CDR2 FQGTGA, per germline. The CDR3 totals 16 residues. Unmatched junction bases numbered 10, after V lost 5 bases and J lost 4 bases. CDR3 coding DNA: TGTGCCAGCAGCCCTAGCGGGGGAGGAAAGGGAGAGACCCAGTACTTC. It encodes CASSPSGGGKGETQYF.

The chain carries TRBV7-9 and TRBJ1-2, with 7 bases lining up with TRBD1. Germline CDR1 and CDR2: SEHNR and FQNEAQ (reference sequence). The CDR3 has 16 residues. Trimming took 2 bases from V and 3 from J; bases not matched to a gene: 9. CDR3 amino acids: CASSLSGTEGYYGYTF. The CDR3 DNA sequence: TGTGCCAGCAGCTTATCCGGGACAGAGGGGTACTATGGCTACACCTTC.